The clone carrying this T cell receptor beta chain was seen only a few times. What it recognizes is unknown. This CDR3 region has 15 residues. V lost 4 bases and J lost 5; bases outside the gene matches: 9. Germline V gives CDR1 MGHRA, CDR2 YSYEKL. It was with previously described methods and listed TCR primers that bulk TCR libraries were made. MiXCR was run by TCRdb on the PCR reads, yielding one entry per CDR3 protein. This sample has hundreds of thousands of distinct CDR3 sequences, with around 20% found just once. This entry belongs to a study of molecular identifiers for immune sequencing clone quantification. Overall study findings and caveats: Under 1% of molecules in naive cells, but over 99% of effector molecules, belonged to clones above 20 RNA copies.

V is TRBV4-1 and J is TRBJ2-7; 9 positions agree with TRBD2. This TCR was sampled from a human donor in good health. Some libraries in this study had Jurkat cell RNA spiked in. Sequenced: naive CD8+ T cells from blood, with Jurkat cell RNA spiked in. Stated subset: FACS-sorted CD8+CD4-CCR7+CD45RA+ naive T cells. The CDR3 is CASSLSWREGNEQYF. The CDR3 DNA sequence: TGCGCCAGCAGCCTAAGCTGGCGGGAGGGGAACGAGCAGTACTTC.